This TCR beta chain was sequenced for a study of cytomegalovirus exposure and HLA in healthy donors. PCR involved 60 Vbeta and 13 Jbeta primers. Method: immunoSEQ multiplex PCR; TCRdb's copy keeps in-frame clones and lacks some. The table records 98,000 or so clones, roughly a tenth of them present only once. Points from the study as a whole: Near-uniform donor sequencing depth was presumed by presence/absence analyses. In vitro data verified a few CMV-associated chains as specific for CMV antigens.

As concerns this clone: Its antigen is unknown.

The receptor was isolated from a man aged 40-49 years in good health and CMV-seropositive. Sequenced: PBMCs.

CDR3 sequence (DNA): TGTGCCAGCAGCACGAACTCGCGGGATACGCAGTATTTT. Amino acids: CASSTNSRDTQYF. V gene TRBV25-1 combines with J gene TRBJ2-3; D unresolved. Germline values: CDR1 MGHDK, CDR2 SYGVNS. The CDR3 totals 13 residues. The V and J ends lost 6 bases and 6 bases respectively, with 13 bases between them.